This is a list of T cell receptor beta chains from one sample in a study of blood T cell repertoires in COVID-19. The assay was immunoSEQ multiplex PCR, and TCRdb's table has in-frame clones only and misses some. The data show about 210,000 clones, with roughly nine tenths seen just once and just over 0.7% held by the top ten. Source material: peripheral blood. The source is a man aged 40-50 years with acute or convalescent COVID-19. Both conserved end residues are part of each CDR3. A D gene is named only where the DNA matches it firmly. The size field is filled for only some rows; it gives once, few, many or a size class.

d_gene	j_gene	v_gene	abundance	len	CDR3nt	CDR3aa
.	TRBJ2-4	TRBV15	.	13	TGTGCCACCAGCAGAGAATCGGAAAACATTCAGTACTTC	CATSRESENIQYF
.	TRBJ2-7	TRBV19	.	13	TGTGCCAGTAGTACAGGGCTCACCTACGAGCAGTACTTC	CASSTGLTYEQYF
.	TRBJ1-1	TRBV9	.	15	TGTGCCAGCAGCCCCCGACCAACTGGGGCCACTGAAGCTTTCTTT	CASSPRPTGATEAFF
TRBD2	TRBJ2-7	TRBV5-1	few	15	TGCGCCAGCAGCCCGGGGTCTAGCGGACGCTATGAGCAGTACTTC	CASSPGSSGRYEQYF
TRBD1	TRBJ1-5	TRBV11-2	.	15	TGTGCCAGCAGCGGGGCCGGGACAGTCAATCAGCCCCAGCATTTT	CASSGAGTVNQPQHF
TRBD2	TRBJ2-3	TRBV24-1	.	13	TGTGCCACCTCCCGGCGGGGGTCGGATACGCAGTATTTT	CATSRRGSDTQYF
TRBD1	TRBJ2-7	TRBV6-2/TRBV6-3	.	16	TGTGCCAGCAGTTACAACGACAGGGTTTACCACTACGAGCAGTACTTC	CASSYNDRVYHYEQYF
TRBD2	TRBJ2-4	TRBV5-8	.	11	TGTGCCAGCAGCTTCAGCGGGAGTAGGCACTTC	CASSFSGSRHF
TRBD2	TRBJ2-5	TRBV4-2	.	15	TGTGCCAGCAGCCTAGGGACTAGCGGGGGGGAGACCCAGTACTTC	CASSLGTSGGETQYF
.	TRBJ2-3	TRBV5-1	.	16	TGCGCCAGCAGCAGGACTCCTCTTGCTAGCACAGATACGCAGTATTTT	CASSRTPLASTDTQYF
.	TRBJ1-4	TRBV19	few	14	TGTGCCACGGCAGACTTTTCAACTAATGAAAAACTGTTTTTT	CATADFSTNEKLFF
TRBD1	TRBJ2-3	TRBV6-1	.	15	TGTGCCAGCAGTGAACCCGGGACAGCGACTAATACGCAGTATTTT	CASSEPGTATNTQYF
TRBD1	TRBJ1-1	TRBV18	few	17	TGTGCCAGCTCACCAGTCCCGGGACAGAGAGAGAACACTGAAGCTTTCTTT	CASSPVPGQRENTEAFF
.	TRBJ2-5	TRBV18	.	15	TGTGCCAGCTCCCCGGGGTACGGAGGGGTCGAGACCCAGTACTTC	CASSPGYGGVETQYF
.	TRBJ2-1	TRBV7-9	.	15	TGTGCCAGCAGCTACCCCTTAGGGGACTACAATGAGCAGTTCTTC	CASSYPLGDYNEQFF
.	TRBJ1-1	TRBV28	.	8	TGTGCCAGCCCCGGGGCTTTCTTT	CASPGAFF
.	TRBJ2-2	TRBV4-1	.	15	TGCGCCAGCAGCCCGAAAGCTAGCTACCCCGGGGAGCTGTTTTTT	CASSPKASYPGELFF
.	TRBJ1-1	TRBV2	few	13	TGTGCCAGCCTTACAGGGAGGAACACTGAAGCTTTCTTT	CASLTGRNTEAFF
.	TRBJ2-2	TRBV13	.	14	TGTGCCAGCAGCTTAGGACGTAGCACCGGGGAGCTGTTTTTT	CASSLGRSTGELFF
.	TRBJ2-1	TRBV6-1	.	16	TGTGCCAGCAGTGAAGTTGAGAAGGCAGGCGGGAATGAGCAGTTCTTC	CASSEVEKAGGNEQFF
TRBD2	TRBJ2-1	TRBV10-2	.	17	TGCGCCAGCAGCGCAAGACCGGGACTAGCGGGAGGTAATGAGCAGTTCTTC	CASSARPGLAGGNEQFF
.	TRBJ1-1	TRBV11-2	.	16	TGTGCCAGCAGACCCACGGGGGGGGCAGGGGCAGGTGAAGCTTTCTTT	CASRPTGGAGAGEAFF